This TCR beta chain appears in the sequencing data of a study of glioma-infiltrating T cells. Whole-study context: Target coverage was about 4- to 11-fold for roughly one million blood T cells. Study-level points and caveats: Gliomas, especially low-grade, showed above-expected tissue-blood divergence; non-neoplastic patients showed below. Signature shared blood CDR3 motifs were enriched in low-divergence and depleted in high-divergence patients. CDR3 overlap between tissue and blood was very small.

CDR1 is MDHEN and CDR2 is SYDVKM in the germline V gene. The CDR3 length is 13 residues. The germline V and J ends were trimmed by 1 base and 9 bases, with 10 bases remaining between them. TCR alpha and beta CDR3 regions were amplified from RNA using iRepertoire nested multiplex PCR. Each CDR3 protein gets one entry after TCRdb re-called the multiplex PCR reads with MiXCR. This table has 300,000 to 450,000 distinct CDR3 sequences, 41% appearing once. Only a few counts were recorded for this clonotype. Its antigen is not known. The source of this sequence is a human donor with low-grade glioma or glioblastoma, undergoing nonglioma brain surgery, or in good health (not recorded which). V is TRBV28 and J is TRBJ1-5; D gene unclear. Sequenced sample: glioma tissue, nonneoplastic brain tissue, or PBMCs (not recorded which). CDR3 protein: CASSLSFIRPQHF. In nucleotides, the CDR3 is TGTGCCAGCAGTTTATCTTTCATAAGGCCCCAGCATTTT.